This T cell receptor beta chain was obtained from a study of T cell repertoires in cytomegalovirus infection. Study details: In public TCR beta signatures, there were indications of both CMV infection and matching HLA type.

To note about this clonotype: What it binds is not known.

Study-wide results and caveats: The cumulative frequency of public TCR beta families distinguished individuals who carried CMV together with the relevant HLA. There were HLA-C-restricted CMV-specific TCR beta clonotypes dominating the ex vivo response.

Germline V gives CDR1 SQVTM, CDR2 ANQGSEA. The CDR3 totals 15 residues. The V and J ends lost 4 bases and 1 base, in that order; junction bases with no gene match: 3. MiXCR, run by TCRdb on the reads, gives a single entry per CDR3 protein. The sample holds some 600,000 distinct CDR3 sequences, 24% seen once. The chain combines TRBV29-1 with TRBJ2-1; TRBD1 matches at 11 bases. The receptor's source is a human donor in good health (CMV status not recorded). Some clones in this sample may be carry-over from other donors' samples. Sample: CD8+ T cells from PBMCs. The CDR3 sequence is CSVVGTGGSYNEQFF. In DNA, the CDR3 is TGCAGCGTTGTAGGGACAGGGGGATCCTACAATGAGCAGTTCTTC.